The 17 T cell receptor beta chains listed next were all sequenced from one sample in a study of beta chain features in type 1 diabetes. Notes on the study in general: Shortening of TCRB CDR3s, moderate but significant, appeared in all four CD4+ subsets of Type 1 diabetes patients.

As every portion of the isolated RNA was reverse transcribed, the sequencing read expressed TCRB transcripts. The repertoire was sequenced with immunoSEQ multiplex PCR; TCRdb's copy has only in-frame clones and lacks some. In the table there are approximately 250,000 clones, about 11% of which are singletons. The antigens these receptors bind are not known. The material sequenced was naive CD4+ T cells from blood. These receptors were obtained from a man between 25 and 39 years old with type 1 diabetes.

This clone was detected only a few times. V usage is TRBV2 and J usage is TRBJ2-3, with D possibly TRBD1 on 6 matching bases. Germline V lookup: CDR1 SNHLY, CDR2 FYNNEI. The CDR3 runs 14 residues. V was shortened by 6 bases and J by 3 bases, with 13 bases between the two germline ends. CDR3 in DNA: TGTGCCAGCAGAAACAGGGTTGGGACAGATACGCAGTATTTT. Residues: CASRNRVGTDTQYF.

The J gene is TRBJ2-1, the V gene TRBV6-6, with 8 bases aligning to TRBD2. Germline V gene data show CDR1 as MNHNY and CDR2 as SVGAGI (reference sequence). CDR3 length equals 15 residues. The trim removed 4 bases at V and 3 bases at J, leaving 5 bases unmatched. The CDR3, as DNA: TGTGCCAGCAGTTTTTCGGGGGGGCACTACAATGAGCAGTTCTTC. It codes for CASSFSGGHYNEQFF.

This clone has only a few counts. The rearrangement links TRBV5-1 to TRBJ1-1; D unresolved. The CDR3 loop spans 13 amino acids. The germline V and J ends were trimmed by 4 bases and 1 base, with 8 bases remaining between them. Germline V CDR1 and CDR2: SGHRS, YFSETQ. CDR3 sequence (DNA): TGCGCCAGCAGCGCCACCAGGAACACTGAAGCTTTCTTT. It specifies CASSATRNTEAFF.

There are a few counts of this clone. The chain combines TRBV6-5 with TRBJ2-7; 8 bases align to TRBD1. The CDR3 is 15 residues long. In germline, CDR1 is MNHEY, CDR2 SVGAGI. The trim removed 5 bases at V and 0 bases at J, leaving 6 bases unmatched. The chain's CDR3 is CASSLTGTGSYEQYF. For the CDR3, the DNA is TGTGCCAGCAGTCTCACCGGGACAGGCTCCTACGAGCAGTACTTC.

The V gene is TRBV10-3, the J gene TRBJ2-2, with a tentative D call TRBD1 (5 bases). Germline-derived CDR1 and CDR2 are ENHRY and SYGVKD. V lost 6 bases and J lost 1, with 9 bases in between. This CDR3 has 14 amino acids. The CDR3 sequence: CAISPTENTGELFF. In nucleotides, the CDR3 is TGTGCCATCAGCCCGACAGAGAACACCGGGGAGCTGTTTTTT.

In regard to this clone: The sample has other DNA sequences that encode this CDR3 too. This chain uses TRBV7-2 with TRBJ1-1, with 11 bases matching TRBD1. The germline CDR1 and CDR2 sequences are SGHTA and FQGNSA. The CDR3 totals 15 residues. The junction had 3 bases not matched to a gene; V was cut back by 2 bases and J by 4 bases. CDR3 residues: CASSLTGTGGTEAFF. The CDR3 bases are TGTGCCAGCAGCTTAACCGGGACAGGGGGCACTGAAGCTTTCTTT.

The rearrangement joins TRBV29-1 to TRBJ2-1; D might be TRBD2 (7 bases). Germline V gives CDR1 SQVTM, CDR2 ANQGSEA. V lost 4 bases, J lost 0 bases, and 19 bases lay in between. The CDR3 extends over 17 amino acids. The chain's CDR3 is CSVAAGARLSSYNEQFF. DNA for the CDR3: TGCAGCGTTGCCGCGGGGGCTCGCCTTAGCTCCTACAATGAGCAGTTCTTC.

This clone turned up a few times. The rearrangement uses TRBV18 and TRBJ2-6; 10 bases line up with TRBD1. Germline V gene data show CDR1 as KGHSH and CDR2 as LQKENI. The junction had 7 bases not matched to a gene; V was cut back by 4 bases and J by 1 base. This CDR3 contains 18 residues. The CDR3 DNA is TGTGCCAGCTCACGTGACAGGGGGCACGGATCTGGGGCCAACGTCCTGACTTTC. As protein: CASSRDRGHGSGANVLTF.

This clone was counted a few times. The chain couples TRBV4-1 to TRBJ2-2; TRBD2 matches 9 bases. The V gene end was trimmed by 4 bases and the J gene end by 4 bases; junction bases not matched to a gene: 10. The CDR3 is 17 residues long. Germline CDR1 and CDR2: MGHRA and YSYEKL. CDR3 in amino acids: CASSPRRASGATGELFF. For the CDR3, the DNA is TGCGCCAGCAGCCCTCGACGGGCTAGCGGGGCCACCGGGGAGCTGTTTTTT.

The CDR3 region is CASSIPGQGANNYNEQFF. The CDR3 DNA follows: TGCGCCAGCAGCATTCCGGGACAGGGGGCGAATAACTACAATGAGCAGTTCTTC. This chain joins TRBV5-1 and TRBJ2-1, with 12 bases that match TRBD1. This CDR3 has 18 residues. Trimming cost V 4 bases and J 3 bases; bases outside gene matches: 11. The V gene's germline CDR1 is SGHRS and CDR2 YFSETQ. The whole variable domain, remainder taken from reference TRBV5-1 and TRBJ2-1, is KAGVTQTPRYLIKTRGQQVTLSCSPISGHRSVSWYQQTPGQGLQFLFEYFSETQRNKGNFPGRFSGRQFSNSRSEMNVSTLELGDSALYLCASSIPGQGANNYNEQFFGPGTRLTVL.

This clone was seen a few times. The CDR3 coding sequence is TGCGCCAGCAGCATTGGACTAGCGGGGACCCTCCGGGCAGATACGCAGTATTTT. Translated, it gives CASSIGLAGTLRADTQYF. The V call is TRBV5-1, the J call TRBJ2-3; TRBD2 matches at 12 bases. Germline V gene lookup returns CDR1 SGHRS and CDR2 YFSETQ. Unmatched junction bases numbered 13, after V lost 4 bases and J lost 4 bases. This CDR3 region has 18 residues. The variable domain in full, completed from reference TRBV5-1 and TRBJ2-3, reads KAGVTQTPRYLIKTRGQQVTLSCSPISGHRSVSWYQQTPGQGLQFLFEYFSETQRNKGNFPGRFSGRQFSNSRSEMNVSTLELGDSALYLCASSIGLAGTLRADTQYFGPGTRLTVL.

This clone has just a few counts. This chain joins TRBV5-4 and TRBJ1-1; D may be TRBD1 (6 bases). V lost 3 bases to trimming and J lost 6 bases, with 12 bases between them. Per germline, CDR1 SGHNT and CDR2 YYREEE (reference sequence). This CDR3 is built from 13 residues. The CDR3 DNA sequence: TGTGCCAGCAGCTCGCAGGGGATCCCTGAAGCTTTCTTT. Its protein product is CASSSQGIPEAFF.

The V and J genes are TRBV27 and TRBJ2-1; 8 bases fit TRBD1. CDR1 MNHEY and CDR2 SMNVEV come from the germline V gene (reference sequence). The CDR3 covers 15 residues. The V gene end was trimmed by 3 bases and the J gene end by 2 bases; junction bases not matched to a gene: 3. Here the CDR3 DNA reads TGTGCCAGCAGTTTCGGGACAGGAACCTACAATGAGCAGTTCTTC. Its translation: CASSFGTGTYNEQFF.

The chain employs TRBV5-4 and TRBJ2-2; D is perhaps TRBD2 (6 bases). The CDR3 length is 15 residues. The germline V gene encodes CDR1 SGHNT and CDR2 YYREEE (reference sequence). V was trimmed by 3 bases and J by 1 base, leaving 10 bases between them. CDR3 coding DNA: TGTGCCAGCAGCTCCGGGACTCTGAACACCGGGGAGCTGTTTTTT. Its translation: CASSSGTLNTGELFF.

The rearrangement uses TRBV21-1 and TRBJ1-5. TRBV21-1 is a known pseudogene. CDR3 size: 15 residues. The CDR3, as DNA: TGTGCCAGCTTGAAACAGACTAATAGCAATCAGCCCCAGCATTTT. Translating gives CASLKQTNSNQPQHF.

The J gene is TRBJ2-2, the V gene TRBV7-9; D is perhaps TRBD1 (6 bases). Trimming pared 4 bases from V and 10 bases from J, leaving 10 bases between. The V gene's germline CDR1 is SEHNR and CDR2 FQNEAQ (reference sequence). CDR3 length equals 12 residues. The DNA of the CDR3 is TGTGCCAGCAGCTCGGACAGAGAGGAGCTGTTTTTT. Translation gives CASSSDREELFF.

This chain links TRBV4-1 with TRBJ1-5; D is unresolved. The V end lost 1 base, the J end lost 7 bases, and 14 bases lay between the germline ends. Germline CDR1 is MGHRA and CDR2 is YSYEKL. CDR3 size: 15 residues. CDR3 region: CASSQVGQVGQPQHF. DNA for the CDR3: TGCGCCAGCAGCCAAGTTGGCCAGGTAGGACAGCCCCAGCATTTT.